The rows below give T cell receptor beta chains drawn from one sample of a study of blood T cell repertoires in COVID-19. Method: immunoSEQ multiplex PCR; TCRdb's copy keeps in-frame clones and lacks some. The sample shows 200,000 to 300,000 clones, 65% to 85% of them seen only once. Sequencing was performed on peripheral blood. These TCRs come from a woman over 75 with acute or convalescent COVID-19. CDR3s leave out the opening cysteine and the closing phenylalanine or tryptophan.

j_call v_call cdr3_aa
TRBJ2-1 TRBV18 ASSPGTGDNEQF
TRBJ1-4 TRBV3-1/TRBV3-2 ASSQVWGGQDEKLF
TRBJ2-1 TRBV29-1 SVTETGNNEQF
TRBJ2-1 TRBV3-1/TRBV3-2 ASSQDRLAGVDEQF
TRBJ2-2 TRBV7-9 ASSGRLAGNTGELF
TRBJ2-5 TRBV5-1 ASSLDSSGTSGYQETQY
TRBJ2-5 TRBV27 ASSPATGGAMKTQY
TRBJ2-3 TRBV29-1 SVLRQATDTQY
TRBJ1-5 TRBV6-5 ASSLHRSNQPQH
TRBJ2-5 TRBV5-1 ASSLGGPQTQY
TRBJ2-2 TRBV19 ASNDAWQGAAGELF
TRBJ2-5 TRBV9 ASSVGRTGQQETQY
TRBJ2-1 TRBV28 ASSFNLAGYSGSEQF
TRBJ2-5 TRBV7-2 ASSFRTGGNLETQY
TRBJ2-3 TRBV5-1 ASSLGRDTQY
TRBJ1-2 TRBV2 ASSGVGRVYGYT
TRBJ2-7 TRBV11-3 ASSLGTGEYEQY